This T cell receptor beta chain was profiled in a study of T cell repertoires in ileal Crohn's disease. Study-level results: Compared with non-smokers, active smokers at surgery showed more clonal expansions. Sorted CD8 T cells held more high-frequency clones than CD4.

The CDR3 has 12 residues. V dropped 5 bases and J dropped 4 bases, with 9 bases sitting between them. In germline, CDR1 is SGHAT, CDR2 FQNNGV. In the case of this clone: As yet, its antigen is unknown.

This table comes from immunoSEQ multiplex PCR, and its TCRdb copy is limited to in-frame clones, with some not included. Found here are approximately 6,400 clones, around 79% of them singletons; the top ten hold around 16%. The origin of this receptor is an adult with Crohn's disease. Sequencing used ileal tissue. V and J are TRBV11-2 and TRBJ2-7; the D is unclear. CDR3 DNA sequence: TGTGCCAGCAGCCGAAACTTGTACGAGCAGTACTTC. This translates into CASSRNLYEQYF.